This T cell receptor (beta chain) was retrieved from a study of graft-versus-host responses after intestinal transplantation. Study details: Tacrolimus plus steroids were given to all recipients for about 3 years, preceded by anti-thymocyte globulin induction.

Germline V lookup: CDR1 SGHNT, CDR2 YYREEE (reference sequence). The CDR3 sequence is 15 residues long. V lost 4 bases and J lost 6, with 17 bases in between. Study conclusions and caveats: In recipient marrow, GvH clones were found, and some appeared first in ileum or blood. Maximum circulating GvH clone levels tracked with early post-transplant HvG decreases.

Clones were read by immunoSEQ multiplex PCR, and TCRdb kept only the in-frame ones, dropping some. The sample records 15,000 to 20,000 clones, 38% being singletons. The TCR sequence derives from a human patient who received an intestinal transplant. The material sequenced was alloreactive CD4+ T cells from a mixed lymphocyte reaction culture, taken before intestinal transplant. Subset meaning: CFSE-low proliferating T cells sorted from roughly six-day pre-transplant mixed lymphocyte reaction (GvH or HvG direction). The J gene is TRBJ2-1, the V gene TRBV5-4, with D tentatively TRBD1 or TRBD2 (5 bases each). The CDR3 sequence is CASSKDSVGPNEQFF. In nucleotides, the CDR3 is TGTGCCAGCAGCAAAGACTCGGTGGGACCCAATGAGCAGTTCTTC.